The 20 T cell receptor beta chains presented below share a single source sample, sequenced in a study of stem cell transplantation in POMP-related autoinflammatory disease. Profiling relied on immunoSEQ multiplex PCR, and the TCRdb table lists in-frame clones only, not all of them. This sample has some 68,000 clones, with approximately 90% found just once. Material: CD4+ T cells from PBMCs, obtained after stem cell transplantation. The source is a human patient with POMP-related autoinflammation and immune dysregulation (PRAID). The graft donor may have contributed some T cells.

V usage is TRBV6-5 and J usage is TRBJ2-3; possibly TRBD1 or TRBD2 for D (6 bases each). CDR1 is MNHEY, CDR2 SVGAGI, per germline. Trimming left V 6 bases short and J 0 bases short, with 13 bases between. The CDR3 runs to 15 residues. CDR3 residues: CASSLGGGSTDTQYF. The CDR3 coding sequence is TGTGCCAGCAGCCTCGGAGGGGGGAGCACAGATACGCAGTATTTT.

The chain joins TRBV3-1 (or the pseudogene TRBV3-2) to TRBJ1-1, with D maybe TRBD1 (5 bases). V shed 1 base and J shed 4 bases, with 10 bases lying between them. Looked up from germline, CDR1 is LGHDT and CDR2 is YNNKEL (reference sequence). The length of the CDR3 is 14 residues. As DNA, the CDR3 is TGTGCCAGCAGCCAAGGGACGGGGCTCACTGAAGCTTTCTTT. As protein: CASSQGTGLTEAFF.

This clone has more than one count but fewer than ten. The chain is built from TRBV7-9 and TRBJ1-3; the D gene is possibly TRBD1 (5 bases). Germline CDR1 SEHNR, CDR2 FQNEAQ (reference sequence). The CDR3 has 13 residues. The germline V and J ends were trimmed by 10 bases and 2 bases, with 12 bases remaining between them. The CDR3 DNA reads TGTGCCACTCCTCAGGGAACTGGAAACACCATATATTTT. This codes for CATPQGTGNTIYF.

V is TRBV2 and J is TRBJ2-7, with 10 bases that match TRBD2. The junction had 7 bases not matched to a gene; V was cut back by 4 bases and J by 4 bases. The CDR3 totals 15 residues. Germline V lookup: CDR1 SNHLY, CDR2 FYNNEI. CDR3 sequence reads: CASSGDIAGGYEQYF. The CDR3 DNA reads as TGTGCCAGCAGTGGCGATATAGCGGGAGGTTACGAGCAGTACTTC.

The V and J genes are TRBV6-5 and TRBJ2-2; 7 positions agree with TRBD1. V trimming: 5 bases; J trimming: 4 bases; junction bases outside the gene matches: 4. The germline V gene encodes CDR1 MNHEY and CDR2 SVGAGI. CDR3 length equals 14 residues. CDR3 DNA sequence: TGTGCCAGCAGTACCCGGGACAGCACCGGGGAGCTGTTTTTT. It specifies CASSTRDSTGELFF.

The genes are TRBV18 and TRBJ2-7; 8 bases are a match to TRBD2. The CDR3 runs 13 residues. Per germline, CDR1 KGHSH and CDR2 LQKENI. The CDR3 spells CASTPGGDYEQYV. In DNA form, the CDR3 reads TGTGCCAGCACACCCGGGGGGGACTACGAGCAGTACGTC.

The rearrangement joins TRBV20-1 to TRBJ2-1; 8 bases map to TRBD2. Germline CDR1 is DFQATT and CDR2 is SNEGSKA (reference sequence). The V segment lost 3 bases and the J segment 4 bases; nucleotides outside the gene matches: 5. The CDR3 is 14 residues long. The CDR3 DNA reads as TGCAGTGCTAGTGGGACTAGAGTTTACAATGAGCAGTTCTTC. This encodes CSASGTRVYNEQFF.

The CDR3 nucleotides are TGTGCCAGCAGCTTGGCCCCCCAGGGGGCGGAAGAGACCCAGTACTTC. This sequence encodes CASSLAPQGAEETQYF. The chain employs TRBV5-4 and TRBJ2-5, with 8 bases identical to TRBD1. CDR3 length: 16 amino acids. Germline V gene lookup returns CDR1 SGHNT and CDR2 YYREEE (reference sequence). J lost 3 bases, V lost 0 bases, and 7 bases had no gene match. Complete variable domain (other parts from reference TRBV5-4 and TRBJ2-5): ETGVTQSPTHLIKTRGQQVTLRCSSQSGHNTVSWYQQALGQGPQFIFQYYREEENGRGNFPPRFSGLQFPNYSSELNVNALELDDSALYLCASSLAPQGAEETQYFGPGTRLLVL.

This CDR3 is CASSLTGLDEQFF. In DNA, the CDR3 is TGTGCCAGCAGCTTGACAGGGTTGGATGAGCAGTTCTTC. The chain links TRBV11-2 to TRBJ2-1; TRBD1 matches 7 bases. The CDR3 runs 13 residues. Germline V CDR1 and CDR2: SGHAT, FQNNGV. The V and J ends lost 3 bases and 8 bases, in that order; junction bases with no gene match: 4.

V and J are TRBV6-5 and TRBJ1-1, with D tentatively TRBD1 (5 bases). V lost 6 bases to trimming and J lost 0 bases, with 8 bases between them. Germline V gene sequence: CDR1 MNHEY, CDR2 SVGAGI. The length of the CDR3 is 13 residues. The CDR3 sequence is CASRGALNTEAFF. The CDR3 DNA follows: TGTGCCAGCAGAGGGGCCTTGAACACTGAAGCTTTCTTT.

This chain uses TRBV5-4 with TRBJ1-6; TRBD1 is a possible D gene (6 bases). The CDR3 loop spans 13 amino acids. The germline V and J ends were trimmed by 0 bases and 11 bases, with 9 bases remaining between them. Germline values: CDR1 SGHNT, CDR2 YYREEE (reference sequence). The CDR3 DNA sequence: TGTGCCAGCAGCTTGGCCCCAGGGGCACCCCTCCACTTT. This codes for CASSLAPGAPLHF.

The chain links TRBV5-1 to TRBJ2-5, with D hard to call. The CDR3 is made up of 13 amino acids. Trimming removed 4 bases from V and 5 bases from J, with 12 bases in between. Germline V lookup: CDR1 SGHRS, CDR2 YFSETQ. CDR3 DNA sequence: TGCGCCAGCAGCCAAGGTAGCTTGGAGACCCAGTACTTC. This sequence encodes CASSQGSLETQYF.

The V gene is TRBV5-1, the J gene TRBJ2-4; 8 bases match TRBD2. The CDR3 has 18 residues. With 2 bases clipped from V and 7 bases from J, the junction kept 17 bases outside the gene matches. Germline values: CDR1 SGHRS, CDR2 YFSETQ. The CDR3 is CASSLLGTSRGRVNIQYF. DNA for the CDR3: TGCGCCAGCAGCTTATTAGGGACTAGTAGGGGTCGAGTGAACATTCAGTACTTC.

This clone showed up just once. The chain uses TRBV2 and TRBJ2-3; 11 bases agree with TRBD1. CDR3 length equals 15 residues. CDR1 is SNHLY and CDR2 is FYNNEI in the germline V gene. J gave up 3 bases and V 5 bases, and 4 bases lay outside the gene matches. Here the CDR3 DNA reads TGTGCCAGCAGTTTGGGACAGGGGGAGACAGATACGCAGTATTTT. It yields the protein CASSLGQGETDTQYF.

This clone was seen a single time. This chain joins TRBV6-4 and TRBJ2-4, with D unclear. Germline V lookup: CDR1 MRHNA, CDR2 SNTAGT. The CDR3 totals 16 residues. Trimming cost V 7 bases and J 1 base, with 17 bases left between them. CDR3 loop: CASISKRSRAKNIQYF. The CDR3 region has the DNA TGTGCCAGCATAAGTAAACGGTCGCGGGCCAAAAACATTCAGTACTTC.

This clone came up once. The genes are TRBV28 and TRBJ1-4; 7 bases map to TRBD1. The V gene's germline CDR1 is MDHEN and CDR2 SYDVKM. V shed 7 bases and J 5 bases; nucleotides not matched to a gene: 4. This CDR3 is built from 13 residues. CDR3 coding DNA: TGTGCCAGCACCGCAGGGGGGAATGAAAAACTGTTTTTT. It specifies CASTAGGNEKLFF.

The genes are TRBV27 and TRBJ2-3; 9 positions agree with TRBD2. The CDR3 length is 15 residues. Germline-derived CDR1 and CDR2 are MNHEY and SMNVEV (reference sequence). V trimming: 6 bases; J trimming: 2 bases; junction bases outside the gene matches: 6. CDR3 DNA: TGTGCCAGCAGACGTCCGGGACTAGCCACAGATACGCAGTATTTT. Amino acid sequence: CASRRPGLATDTQYF.

The chain joins TRBV5-8 to TRBJ1-6; TRBD1 matches 9 bases. CDR3 length: 15 amino acids. Germline loops: CDR1 SGHTS, CDR2 YDEGEE. Trimming removed 4 bases from V and 9 bases from J; junction bases left unmatched: 8. DNA for the CDR3: TGTGCCAGCAGCAGGGACAGGGCAAAGGGTTCACCCCTCCACTTT. This gives the protein CASSRDRAKGSPLHF.

The chain carries TRBV11-2 and TRBJ2-5, with no clear D. CDR1 and CDR2 (germline): SGHAT, FQNNGV. This CDR3 comprises 14 residues. The germline V and J ends were trimmed by 1 base and 5 bases, with 11 bases remaining between them. The CDR3, as DNA: TGTGCCAGCAGCTTAGGGGGTCGGCGGGAGACCCAGTACTTC. Translated: CASSLGGRRETQYF.

The chain recombines TRBV27 with TRBJ1-4; TRBD1 might be the D (5 bases). The CDR3 extends over 14 amino acids. From germline, CDR1 is MNHEY and CDR2 SMNVEV (reference sequence). Trimming left V 2 bases short and J 6 bases short, with 10 bases between. CDR3 bases: TGTGCCAGCAGTTTAAACGGGGGGTATGAAAAACTGTTTTTT. Translation: CASSLNGGYEKLFF.